Listed below are T cell receptor beta chains from one sample, sequenced in a study of shared clonotypes between healthy human individuals. Produced via immunoSEQ multiplex PCR; TCRdb's table is partial and in-frame only. The data contain about 2,500,000 clones, around 90% of them singletons. The source material was naive CD4+ T cells sorted from blood. The receptors were gathered from a man aged 18-30 years in good health. Both conserved end residues are part of each CDR3. A D gene is named only where the DNA matches it firmly. A clone size is listed for some rows: how often the clone was seen (once, few, many), or a class if it is expanded.

CDR3 | DNA | J | size | D | V
CASSFGAGQTSGTNIQYF | TGTGCCAGCAGCTTCGGGGCGGGCCAGACTAGCGGGACAAACATTCAGTACTTC | TRBJ2-4 | - | TRBD2 | TRBV5-4
CASSSPSGSPYGYTF | TGTGCCAGCAGCTCTCCGTCCGGGAGTCCCTATGGCTACACCTTC | TRBJ1-2 | - | - | TRBV7-9
CASSPDPSINNEQFF | TGTGCCAGCAGCCCGGACCCCAGCATTAACAATGAGCAGTTCTTC | TRBJ2-1 | once | - | TRBV9
CATSSGRMAKNIQYF | TGTGCCACCAGCAGCGGGAGGATGGCCAAAAACATTCAGTACTTC | TRBJ2-4 | - | TRBD2 | TRBV15
CASSLAVGYEQYF | TGTGCCAGCAGCTTAGCGGTAGGGTACGAGCAGTACTTC | TRBJ2-7 | - | - | TRBV11-2
CASSEPASGNTIYF | TGTGCCAGCAGTGAGCCAGCCTCTGGAAACACCATATATTTT | TRBJ1-3 | - | - | TRBV25-1
CASSERDRGTEAFF | TGTGCCAGCAGTGAAAGGGACAGGGGGACTGAAGCTTTCTTT | TRBJ1-1 | - | TRBD1 | TRBV2
CASSPWGLYIQQETQYF | TGTGCCAGCAGTCCCTGGGGACTATACATTCAACAAGAGACCCAGTACTTC | TRBJ2-5 | - | TRBD2 | TRBV28
CASSSGQGANEQFF | TGTGCCAGCAGCTCGGGACAGGGGGCGAATGAGCAGTTCTTC | TRBJ2-1 | - | TRBD1 | TRBV7-2
CASSPQIGGGPRGDTQYF | TGTGCCAGCAGCCCACAAATTGGGGGAGGGCCGAGGGGAGATACGCAGTATTTT | TRBJ2-3 | - | TRBD2 | TRBV7-2
CASSSPPGERGRTDTQYF | TGTGCCAGCAGCTCACCCCCGGGTGAGCGAGGTCGGACAGATACGCAGTATTTT | TRBJ2-3 | - | - | TRBV5-6
CASSPSGDSPLHF | TGCGCCAGCAGCCCCTCGGGCGATTCACCCCTCCACTTT | TRBJ1-6 | - | - | TRBV5-1
CATRDKQGRNQPQHF | TGTGCCACGCGAGATAAACAGGGAAGGAATCAGCCCCAGCATTTT | TRBJ1-5 | - | - | TRBV6-5
CATKADSYNSPLHF | TGTGCCACCAAAGCGGACTCCTATAATTCACCCCTCCACTTT | TRBJ1-6 | - | - | TRBV7-2
CASSQAAGTMNTEAFF | TGTGCCAGCAGCCAGGCTGCAGGGACGATGAACACTGAAGCTTTCTTT | TRBJ1-1 | once | - | TRBV5-4
CASSSVDGTNTEAFF | TGTGCCAGCTCGTCCGTGGATGGCACGAACACTGAAGCTTTCTTT | TRBJ1-1 | - | - | TRBV18
CASSQAGAGGSTDTQYF | TGCGCCAGCAGCCAAGCCGGTGCGGGAGGGAGCACAGATACGCAGTATTTT | TRBJ2-3 | - | TRBD2 | TRBV4-1
CSVEVGGKSAQYF | TGCAGCGTTGAAGTCGGCGGGAAGAGCGCCCAGTACTTC | TRBJ2-5 | - | - | TRBV29-1
CASSLAGTGGSEAFF | TGTGCCAGCAGCTTGGCCGGGACAGGGGGCTCTGAAGCTTTCTTT | TRBJ1-1 | - | TRBD1 | TRBV5-4
CASRPQGQLNSPLHF | TGTGCCAGCAGACCTCAAGGACAGCTGAATTCACCCCTCCACTTT | TRBJ1-6 | few | - | TRBV27
CASSLYSGSSYEQYF | TGTGCCAGCAGTTTATATAGCGGGAGCTCCTACGAGCAGTACTTC | TRBJ2-7 | - | TRBD2 | TRBV27
CASGLQAGTGTLRYF | TGTGCTAGTGGTTTACAAGCCGGGACAGGCACCTTGAGGTACTTC | TRBJ2-7 | once | TRBD1 | TRBV12-5
CASSQDRWRTAIETQYF | TGCGCCAGCAGCCAAGATAGGTGGCGGACGGCGATCGAGACCCAGTACTTC | TRBJ2-5 | - | - | TRBV4-1
CASSSKISGSREQFF | TGTGCCAGCAGCTCCAAGATTAGCGGGAGTAGGGAGCAGTTCTTC | TRBJ2-1 | - | TRBD2 | TRBV7-2
CASEIVRSYGYTF | TGTGCCAGCGAAATCGTTCGGAGCTATGGCTACACCTTC | TRBJ1-2 | once | - | TRBV2
CASSPSGPQPQHF | TGTGCCAGCAGTCCATCAGGGCCCCAGCCCCAGCATTTT | TRBJ1-5 | - | - | TRBV6-5
CASSPPSPGGPYEQYF | TGTGCCAGCAGCCCCCCCAGTCCGGGAGGTCCCTACGAGCAGTACTTC | TRBJ2-7 | - | TRBD2 | TRBV5-6
CAIRPSGGSSTDTQYF | TGTGCCATCAGGCCCTCGGGGGGGTCTTCAACAGATACGCAGTATTTT | TRBJ2-3 | - | TRBD2 | TRBV10-3
CASSSRTNTGELFF | TGTGCCAGTAGTTCCCGGACGAACACCGGGGAGCTGTTTTTT | TRBJ2-2 | - | - | TRBV19
CASRREGRNYEQFF | TGTGCCAGCAGAAGGGAGGGCCGAAACTATGAGCAGTTCTTC | TRBJ2-1 | - | TRBD2 | TRBV6-5
CASSPYFSGNTIYF | TGTGCCAGCAGTCCTTATTTCTCTGGAAACACCATATATTTT | TRBJ1-3 | - | - | TRBV6-5
CASSLGTDNTEAFF | TGCGCCAGCAGCTTAGGGACAGATAACACTGAAGCTTTCTTT | TRBJ1-1 | - | TRBD1 | TRBV5-1
CASSLQGSGAFF | TGTGCCAGCAGCTTACAGGGGTCCGGAGCTTTCTTT | TRBJ1-1 | once | - | TRBV7-2
CASSVDGVFTDTQYF | TGTGCCAGCAGCGTAGACGGGGTCTTCACAGATACGCAGTATTTT | TRBJ2-3 | - | - | TRBV9
CASSEDKDPTPSYNEQFF | TGTGCCAGCAGTGAAGATAAGGACCCCACGCCCTCCTACAATGAGCAGTTCTTC | TRBJ2-1 | - | - | TRBV25-1
CASRRRAGGPDTQYF | TGTGCCAGCCGACGTAGGGCGGGAGGGCCTGATACGCAGTATTTT | TRBJ2-3 | - | TRBD2 | TRBV6-4
CASSDGQGAYEQYF | TGCGCCAGCAGCGATGGACAGGGGGCCTACGAGCAGTACTTC | TRBJ2-7 | - | TRBD1 | TRBV5-1
CASSSAGQGIGTEAFF | TGCGCCAGCAGCTCCGCTGGACAGGGGATAGGCACTGAAGCTTTCTTT | TRBJ1-1 | - | TRBD1 | TRBV5-1
CASSQVGTQETQYF | TGCGCCAGCAGCCAAGTCGGGACCCAAGAGACCCAGTACTTC | TRBJ2-5 | - | - | TRBV4-1
CASKDRTGAPGMGF | TGTGCCAGCAAGGACCGGACAGGGGCGCCGGGGATGGGCTTC | TRBJ2-4 | - | TRBD1 | TRBV2
CATAESTGTKLFF | TGTGCCACTGCCGAGAGTACAGGGACTAAACTGTTTTTT | TRBJ1-4 | - | - | TRBV19
CASSPGSGGYYGYTF | TGCGCCAGCAGCCCGGGGTCGGGGGGCTACTATGGCTACACCTTC | TRBJ1-2 | - | - | TRBV5-1
CASSLFQGQGYTF | TGTGCCAGCAGCTTATTTCAGGGGCAGGGCTACACCTTC | TRBJ1-2 | - | - | TRBV7-2
CASSFSRGYLDEKLFF | TGTGCCAGCAGCTTTTCCAGGGGGTATCTTGATGAAAAACTGTTTTTT | TRBJ1-4 | - | TRBD1 | TRBV7-9
CASSLVRSTNEQFF | TGTGCCAGCAGCTTAGTCAGATCCACCAATGAGCAGTTCTTC | TRBJ2-1 | - | - | TRBV11-2